A single T cell receptor beta chain is shown here with its context. These data come from a study of T cell changes during pregnancy in multiple sclerosis. Data came from immunoSEQ multiplex PCR; TCRdb stores just in-frame clones and leaves some out. Of some 70,000 clones listed, around nine tenths were seen once; the top ten hold 3% to 4.5%. Trimming left V 4 bases short and J 6 bases short, with 9 bases between. The CDR3 is 12 residues long. CDR1 is PRHDT, CDR2 FYEKMQ, per germline (reference sequence). This receptor was taken from a female donor in good health, enrolled as a control in a pregnancy study. This chain connects TRBV13 to TRBJ1-1; D gene uncertain. The sequences come from peripheral blood, collected after pregnancy. CDR3 amino acids: CASSSQRPEAFF. DNA for the CDR3: TGTGCCAGCAGCTCCCAGCGGCCTGAAGCTTTCTTT. The full variable domain, completed using reference TRBV13 and TRBJ1-1, is AAGVIQSPRHLIKEKRETATLKCYPIPRHDTVYWYQQGPGQDPQFLISFYEKMQSDKGSIPDRFSAQQFSDYHSELNMSSLELGDSALYFCASSSQRPEAFFGQGTRLTVV.